The 2 T cell receptor beta chains reported below all come from one sample, sequenced in a study of cytomegalovirus exposure and HLA in healthy donors. A multiplex PCR was run with 60 Vbeta primers and 13 Jbeta primers. Assay used: immunoSEQ multiplex PCR; TCRdb lists only in-frame clones, some missing. The table lists over 150,000 clones, more than 60% of them singletons, with roughly 4.2% in the top ten. The sequenced sample was PBMCs. These receptors all come from a man aged 40-50 years in good health and CMV-seronegative.

The chain is built from TRBV6-5 and TRBJ2-5; 11 bases are a match to TRBD1. This CDR3 spans 15 amino acids. After removal of 10 bases from V and 3 bases from J, the junction contained 10 bases not matched to a gene. Germline CDR1 and CDR2: MNHEY and SVGAGI. The CDR3 nucleotides read TGTGCCACCTTTGCCCTGGGACAGGGGGAAGAGACCCAGTACTTC. Its translation: CATFALGQGEETQYF.

The table lists this clone with a count of one. This sequence joins TRBV19 and TRBJ2-5, with 7 bases fitting TRBD2. There are 16 residues in the CDR3. CDR1 is LNHDA, CDR2 SQIVND, per germline (reference sequence). V was clipped by 0 bases and J by 3 bases; unmatched bases: 7. This CDR3 reads CASSIDYWGGKETQYF. The CDR3 nucleotides read TGTGCCAGTAGTATAGACTACTGGGGGGGGAAAGAGACCCAGTACTTC.